This T cell receptor (beta chain) was identified in a study of blood T cell repertoires in COVID-19. Study-level background: Samples taken during acute and convalescent COVID-19 were collected in the United States, Italy and Spain. Nucleic acid was either cDNA or gDNA, and it came from T cells, B-cell-depleted T cells, or PBMCs.

As handled by the study authors: It was from reference gene primer amplification that nucleated cell counts were estimated. Clones were read by immunoSEQ multiplex PCR, and TCRdb kept only the in-frame ones, dropping some. That table gives V, J and clone size, and the DNA gave D and trimming. The sample lists 98,000 or so clones; 89% were seen once. The V and J ends lost 4 bases and 6 bases respectively, with 18 bases between them. CDR3 length: 16 residues. The V gene's germline CDR1 is SGHAT and CDR2 FQNNGV. Specimen: peripheral blood. The rearrangement joins TRBV11-2 to TRBJ1-4; D gene ambiguous. The receptor's source is a man aged 60 to 69 with COVID-19, enrolled during active disease. The CDR3 region has the DNA TGTGCCAGCAGCTCCCTTTACTCAAAAGGAGATGAAAAACTGTTTTTT. Translating it yields CASSSLYSKGDEKLFF.